The source of this T cell receptor beta chain is a study of T-cell reconstitution after alpha-beta-depleted transplantation in children. For TCRbeta, the library was prepared with unique molecular identifiers. In TCRdb, the PCR reads were re-called with MiXCR into one record per CDR3 protein. The sample has some 340,000 distinct CDR3 sequences; around a tenth are singletons. The V and J ends lost 2 bases and 2 bases, in that order; junction bases with no gene match: 5. The CDR3 has 15 residues. Germline CDR1 GTSNPN, CDR2 SVGIG (reference sequence). This rearrangement joins TRBV30 to TRBJ2-3; TRBD1 aligns across 9 bases. The source material was PBMCs from the stem cell graft donor, sampled from the stem cell graft. The TCR was taken from a human donor who donated a stem cell graft to a child with acute lymphoblastic leukemia. The CDR3 here is CAWSRGTGNTDTQYF. CDR3 bases: TGTGCCTGGAGTAGGGGGACAGGGAACACAGATACGCAGTATTTT.